This TCR beta chain comes out of a study of CD8+ T cells in alopecia areata. Sequencing templates came from extracted RNA that was reverse transcribed into cDNA. Assay: immunoSEQ multiplex PCR; the TCRdb copy retains only in-frame clones and omits some. The sample holds about 260,000 clones, over 45% seen once. Germline CDR1 reads SGHTA; CDR2 reads FQGNSA. With V trimmed by 0 bases and J by 7 bases, 5 bases remained unmatched. The CDR3 sequence is 16 residues long. Treatment meaning: oral pan-JAK inhibitor, 5-10 mg twice daily. The sample in question was CD4+ T cells sorted from blood, obtained at week 52, from a patient treated with tofacitinib. The chain uses TRBV7-2 and TRBJ2-1; 11 nucleotides align to TRBD2. This sequence originates from a human donor with alopecia areata. CDR3 bases: TGTGCCAGCAGCTTAGCCATAGCGGGGGGGCGGAATGAGCAGTTCTTC. Its translation is CASSLAIAGGRNEQFF.